This T cell receptor (beta chain) stems from a study of CD8+CD57+ T cells in acquired aplastic anemia. All patients picked for sequencing had shown, by flow cytometry, an expansion of CD8+CD57+ cells. With no exception, the patients had severe acquired aplastic anemia. Genomic DNA was employed as the template in profiling TCR beta VDJ and CDR3. MiXCR was run by TCRdb on the reads, yielding one entry per CDR3 protein. The table lists 150,000 to 200,000 distinct CDR3 sequences, under 55% of them singletons, with 2.5% to 3.5% in the top ten. CDR1 MDHEN and CDR2 SYDVKM come from the germline V gene. The CDR3 extends over 15 amino acids. J lost 0 bases, V lost 5 bases, and 4 bases had no gene match. With regard to this clonotype: Its antigen is not known.

Study results and caveats: For CD8+ Simpson's diversity, patients and controls showed no significant difference. Patients and controls shared approximately 30 CD8+ CDR3 sequences, highly expressed in patients.

The chain recombines TRBV28 with TRBJ2-4, with 7 bases fitting TRBD1. The sequenced sample consisted of sorted CD4+, CD8+, or CD8+CD57+ T cells (not recorded which) from PBMCs. The receptor's source is a human donor with aplastic anemia. The CDR3 DNA follows: TGTGCCAGCAGTGCGGACAGGATAGCCAAAAACATTCAGTACTTC. Amino acids: CASSADRIAKNIQYF.